This T cell receptor beta chain was captured by sequencing in a study of identical twins (dated by TCRdb to 2015 to 2016). About the investigation overall: The study deep-sequenced TCR alpha and beta repertoires from monozygotic twins, unrelated adults of various ages and cord blood to test whether fetal clonotypes persist. Replicate twin experiments were performed at different times using different library preparation protocols to rule out contamination.

This clonotype has at least ten counts. No antigen is known for it. Base qualities are missing; no much larger clone stands one base away. Taken from the germline V gene, the CDR1 and CDR2 loops are MNHNS and SASEGT. The CDR3, from cysteine to phenylalanine, totals 13 residues. The read is trimmed to its CDR3 DNA, 39 bases read in frame from base 1. The junction carries 13 bases between V and J, which are trimmed by 7 bases and 4 bases respectively. Every donor was a healthy Caucasian. The researchers also sequenced three unrelated adults who were not twins: a male aged 18 to 29, a male aged 50 to 60, and a female aged 50 to 60. Using Miltenyi CD45RO+ enrichment and human naive T-cell isolation kits, memory (CD45RO+) and naive T cells were isolated from PBMC. The library relied on 5' RACE. Instrument used: Illumina HiSeq 2000. Template switching introduced a universal primer binding site; the final cDNA contained a unique molecular identifier, enabling accurate counting of TCR cDNA molecules. Specific primers in the conserved constant-segment region were used to synthesize first-strand cDNA for TCR alpha and beta chains. To control for contamination, every cDNA library carried two barcodes: a SMART-Mk sample barcode plus Illumina barcodes. TruSeq adapter sequences, together with Illumina sample barcodes, were added in two successive PCR steps. The TCR alpha and beta cDNA libraries were sequenced on the Illumina HiSeq platform using custom primers. Processing in the source paper ran as follows. Unique molecular identifiers were extracted from raw reads with MiGEC, and CDR3 positions were determined with MiXCR. Recombination models were inferred per individual with the repgenHMM and IGoR tools using an EM algorithm. Shared clonotypes were analyzed with the tcR package in R, and sharing was normalized by the product of cloneset sizes. To study raw recombination without the effects of thymic and clonal selection, out-of-frame nonproductive sequences were analyzed. The raw public reads went through TCRdb reprocessing: fastp at Q25, MiXCR clone calling, in-frame beta chains kept. Records with the same CDR3 protein are collapsed into one entry carrying the most frequent genes and DNA. The V and J calls and clone size are TCRdb's, not the authors'. The sample table records 410,000 or so distinct CDR3 sequences; about 18% of these occur just once. The ten largest clones represent roughly 12% of the sample.

Overall results and qualifications from the work: Abundant cord blood beta clonotypes had fewer insertions, young adult naive repertoires showed a similar but weaker trend, and memory repertoires showed no such trend. Because the same donors could not be followed over many years, the conclusions depended on cross-sectional statistical analysis. Out-of-frame TCR alpha sequences shared between twins showed an excess of low generation-probability sequences compared with coincidental sharing between unrelated individuals. Zero-insertion analyses could be partly confounded by invariant T cells such as MAIT and iNKT, although diverse VJ usage argued against such confounding for most clonotypes. The excess sharing between twins in beta out-of-frame sequences was weaker because fewer shared sequences reduced the signal-to-noise ratio. In monozygotic twins, recombination models systematically underestimated out-of-frame TCR alpha sharing, but the models matched the sharing seen between unrelated individuals.

The chain is assembled from TRBV6-1 and TRBJ1-1; a confident D gene designation cannot be given. The sequencing input was naive T cells sorted from blood. The cell subset or site tag for this specimen amounts to: cells isolated with a human naive T-cell isolation kit. The origin of this receptor is a man in his fifties in good health. The CDR3 has the sequence CASKVGGSTEAFF. In nucleotides, the sequence is TGTGCCAGCAAGGTCGGAGGATCCACTGAAGCTTTCTTT.